The clone carrying this T cell receptor beta chain was counted only a few times. Its target is not known. In terms of origin and age, donors were healthy Caucasian individuals from Russia aged about 6 to 95. These data are taken from a study of blood T cells in healthy people across ages. CDR3 size: 13 residues. The V gene's germline CDR1 is DFQATT and CDR2 SNEGSKA (reference sequence). Trimming cost V 3 bases and J 10 bases, with 18 bases left between them. Notes on the study in general: Older age went with lower TCR beta diversity per million T cells, in a roughly linear way.

Primers used in a second PCR of roughly 7 to 12 cycles were a sample-barcoded 5' primer and a J-beta primer mix. TCRdb re-analysed the 5' RACE reads in MiXCR, keeping a single row per CDR3 protein. Altogether around 1.7 million distinct CDR3 sequences are present, 28% being singletons, with the ten largest covering roughly 8%. This clonotype was obtained from a woman aged 25 to 39 in good health. This sequence joins TRBV20-1 and TRBJ1-2, with D perhaps TRBD1 (5 bases). Sequencing was carried out using blood. CDR3 amino acids: CSASGPGTAYYTF. The CDR3 DNA sequence: TGCAGTGCTAGTGGGCCCGGGACCGCTTACTACACCTTC.